This TCR beta chain was recorded in a study of beta chain features in type 1 diabetes (dated by TCRdb to the late 2010s). As for the study more broadly: Mean age, gender distribution, total cell number and subset yield were not different between patients and healthy donors. In the study, recently diagnosed type 1 diabetes patients and matched healthy donors were compared on the TCRB repertoires of their sorted circulating CD4+ T cell subsets. A total of 107,917,701 sorted cells were examined across all samples, and the number of cells per subset was strongly correlated with RNA yield. Naive and central memory subsets were obtained from all 30 or so donors, but regulatory and stem cell-like memory subsets were isolated from only 8 patients and roughly 8 healthy donors. General study outcomes and caveats: A moderate but significant shortening of TCRB CDR3 length was observed in type 1 diabetes patients in all four CD4+ subsets. Naive, central memory and regulatory TCRB repertoires appeared more similar among patients than among healthy donors. PCR might favor shorter templates, but patient and control samples were amplified and corrected together, so any skew would affect both groups equally. Because small numbers of individuals were included in the HLA sub-analyses, any influence of HLA type on TCRB rearrangement was left unresolved. Because cDNA was sequenced instead of genomic DNA, activated cells with high expression could be over-represented, although the groups did not differ in activation or CD3 levels. Fewer insertions and more nucleotide deletions at VDJ recombination sites were observed in patients with type 1 diabetes, implying thymic rearrangement abnormalities.

Each donor gave one peripheral blood draw, averaging about 100 mL, which was collected into heparinised tubes. Naive, central memory, regulatory and stem cell-like memory CD4+ T cells were sorted on a BD FACSAria II using a panel including CD45RO, CCR7, CD25, CD127, CD95 and CD27. Every sorted population had a purity above 95%. PBMCs were isolated right away by Lymphoprep density gradient centrifugation and were stained directly, without culture. So that batch effects would be minimized, each experiment stained and sorted samples in pairs, pairing one healthy donor with one patient. This clone was observed a handful of times. Its target antigen remains unknown. No qualities accompany the bases; no much larger clone lies one base away. Other DNA sequences of this sample code for an identical CDR3. The entire isolated RNA was reverse transcribed using the High Capacity cDNA Reverse Transcription Kit, and thus expressed TCRB transcripts were sequenced. Deep immunoSEQ sequencing was performed on naive, central memory and regulatory T cell samples, with an average of approximately 3.9 million total reads per sample. Sorted cells were lysed in RLT buffer and RNA was extracted with DNase-treated RNeasy Micro or Mini kits, depending on cell number. To prevent cross-contamination, every cell subset was processed on its own, while patient and healthy donor samples were processed together. The immunoSEQ multiplex PCR was used to amplify TCRB sequences from cDNA, generating 87-bp fragments that spanned the CDR3 region. Sequencing of the amplicons was done on the Illumina HiSeq platform. In the authors' own workflow: Synthetic template baselines were used to correct PCR bias computationally, reads within Hamming distance 2 were collapsed together, and singletons that could not be merged were discarded. By aligning reads against IMGT, V, D and J genes, CDR3 length, and insertions or deletions at six rearrangement sites were assigned. Within each subset, clonotype counts were normalized to the number of sorted cells before true diversity and Gini coefficients were calculated with the tcR R package. Repertoire sharing was quantified using the overlap coefficient calculated on TCRB nucleotide sequences. As stored in TCRdb, this immuneACCESS dataset retains in-frame rearrangements with V and J assigned. A fraction of the clones does not appear; measured against another copy, unresolved V genes explain less than half of the discrepancy, and the remainder lacks a known reason. Clonal size and the V and J genes are those of that table, whereas D and trimming came from the DNA. This sample holds roughly 300,000 clones; 6.5% to 10% were observed only once. The top ten hold 0.44% of the sample.

According to the germline V gene, CDR1 reads MNHEY and CDR2 reads SVGAGI. V has 0 bases trimmed and J has 4 bases trimmed; junction bases matching no gene number 1. Spanning cysteine to phenylalanine, the CDR3 consists of 15 amino acids. Only the CDR3 DNA stays, 45 bases, in frame from base 1. The sequence was obtained from a woman aged 18-30 years in good health. The chain joins TRBV6-5 to TRBJ2-7; TRBD2 fits 12 bases in the junction. What was sequenced was central memory CD4+ T cells from blood. This receptor carries the CDR3 CASSYSTSGSYEQYF. The DNA reads as follows: TGTGCCAGCAGTTACTCGACTAGCGGGAGTTACGAGCAGTACTTC.